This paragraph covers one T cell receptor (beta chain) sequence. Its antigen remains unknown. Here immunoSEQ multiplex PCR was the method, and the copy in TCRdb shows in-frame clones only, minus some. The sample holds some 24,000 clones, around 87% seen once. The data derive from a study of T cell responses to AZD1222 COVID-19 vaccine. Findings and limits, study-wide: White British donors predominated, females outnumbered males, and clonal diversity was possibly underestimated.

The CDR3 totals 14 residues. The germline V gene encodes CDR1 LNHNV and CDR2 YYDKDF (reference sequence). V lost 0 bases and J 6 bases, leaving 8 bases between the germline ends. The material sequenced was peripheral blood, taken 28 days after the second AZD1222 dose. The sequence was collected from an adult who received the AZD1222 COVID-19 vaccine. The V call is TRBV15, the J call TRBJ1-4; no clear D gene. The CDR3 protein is CATSRDRFDEKLFF. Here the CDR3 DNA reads TGTGCCACCAGCAGAGACAGATTCGATGAAAAACTGTTTTTT.